Listed below are T cell receptor beta chains from one sample, sequenced in a study of beta chain features in type 1 diabetes. The repertoire was sequenced with immunoSEQ multiplex PCR; TCRdb's copy has only in-frame clones and lacks some. Of around 430,000 clones in the sample, roughly 30% were seen once. Specimen: naive CD4+ T cells from blood. These receptors were taken from a man younger than 35 in good health. Both conserved end residues are part of each CDR3. Fields, in order: V gene, D gene, clone size, J gene, CDR3 DNA, CDR3 protein. A D gene is named only where the DNA matches it firmly. Where a row states a size, it is once, few, many or the class of an expanded clone; other rows omit it.

TRBV29-1	.	few	TRBJ1-1	TGCAGCGTTGTTCGGACGAACACTGAAGCTTTCTTT	CSVVRTNTEAFF
TRBV30	.	.	TRBJ1-5	TGTGCCTGGAGTGGATCCAGCAATCAGCCCCAGCATTTT	CAWSGSSNQPQHF
TRBV5-6	.	few	TRBJ2-5	TGTGCCAGCAGCTGGGAAGAGACCCAGTACTTC	CASSWEETQYF
TRBV4-1	TRBD1	.	TRBJ2-5	TGCGCCAGCAGCCAATCCAGGGGGCGCGGGGAGACCCAGTACTTC	CASSQSRGRGETQYF
TRBV28	.	.	TRBJ2-4	TGTGCCAGCAGTTTACGGGTGGCCAAAAACATTCAGTACTTC	CASSLRVAKNIQYF
TRBV7-8	TRBD1	.	TRBJ2-5	TGTGCCAGCAGCTTACCCTCAGGGGGTGGGGAGACCCAGTACTTC	CASSLPSGGGETQYF
TRBV4-3	.	once	TRBJ2-7	TGCGCCAGCAGCCAAGGGCCCAGCTCCTACGAGCAGTACTTC	CASSQGPSSYEQYF
TRBV7-8	TRBD2	.	TRBJ2-5	TGTGCCAGCAGCCTAAGGCGGCTAGCGGGATCTAGTCAAGAGACCCAGTACTTC	CASSLRRLAGSSQETQYF
TRBV15	.	few	TRBJ2-1	TGTGCCACCAGCAGAGATCGACAGGACGAGCAGTTCTTC	CATSRDRQDEQFF
TRBV9	.	few	TRBJ1-1	TGTGCCAGCGGCCTGACAGTGAACACTGAAGCTTTCTTT	CASGLTVNTEAFF
TRBV5-4	TRBD2	few	TRBJ2-7	TGTGCCAGCAGCTCCAGGACTAGCGGGAGGGATACCGAGCAGTACTTC	CASSSRTSGRDTEQYF
TRBV2	.	.	TRBJ2-1	TGTGCCAGCAGTGAGGGACATCTTAATGAGCAGTTCTTC	CASSEGHLNEQFF
TRBV29-1	TRBD1	.	TRBJ1-2	TGCAGCGTTGTATGGCAGGGGGGAAACTATGGCTACACCTTC	CSVVWQGGNYGYTF
TRBV30	.	few	TRBJ2-7	TGTGCCTGGGTAAAAAACTACGAGCAGTACTTC	CAWVKNYEQYF
TRBV7-2	TRBD2	few	TRBJ2-5	TGTGCCAGCAGGATGACTAGCGGATCACAAGAGACCCAGTACTTC	CASRMTSGSQETQYF
TRBV7-9	TRBD2	few	TRBJ2-7	TGTGCCAGCAGCTTTCCCACTAGCGTTTTCTACGAGCAGTACTTC	CASSFPTSVFYEQYF
TRBV4-1	TRBD1	few	TRBJ2-5	TGCGCCAGCAGCCGGGGACAGGGAGGAACAGAGACCCAGTACTTC	CASSRGQGGTETQYF
TRBV18	.	few	TRBJ1-4	TGTGCCAGCTCCCCTTCCGGAACAGGTGAAAAACTGTTTTTT	CASSPSGTGEKLFF
TRBV28	.	.	TRBJ2-5	TGTGCCAGCAGTTTGGCAGGGAGCCAAGAGACCCAGTACTTC	CASSLAGSQETQYF
TRBV7-8	TRBD1	once	TRBJ2-1	TGTGCCAGCAGCCCCCAGGGGGCCCTTTACAATGAGCAGTTCTTC	CASSPQGALYNEQFF
TRBV19	.	few	TRBJ1-1	TGTGCCAGTAGTATTGAGAGGGGACGGAACACTGAAGCTTTCTTT	CASSIERGRNTEAFF
TRBV23-1	TRBD1	.	TRBJ1-5	TGCGCCAGCAGTGCGGGACAGGGCGTAGGCCAGCCCCAGCATTTT	CASSAGQGVGQPQHF
TRBV6-1	.	few	TRBJ2-3	TGTGCCAGCAGTGGACCGGGTGGCGGCACCACAGATACGCAGTATTTT	CASSGPGGGTTDTQYF
TRBV9	.	.	TRBJ2-5	TGTGCCAGCAGTGATCCCCTCCGTAAGTCGGAGACCCAGTACTTC	CASSDPLRKSETQYF
TRBV21-1	.	.	TRBJ2-3	TGTGCCAGCAGCCGGACCGGACTAGCGGGAGATGGAGATACGCAGTATTTT	CASSRTGLAGDGDTQYF
TRBV11-2	.	.	TRBJ2-5	TGTGCCAGCAGCCCAGTAAACAGTCCCCCAGAGACCCAGTACTTC	CASSPVNSPPETQYF
TRBV4-1	.	.	TRBJ1-1	TGCGCCAGCAGCCAAGATAATACCCGGGGCACTGAAGCTTTCTTT	CASSQDNTRGTEAFF
TRBV2	TRBD1	.	TRBJ2-7	TGTGCCAGCAGCTCCGACAGGGGGGAATCCTACGAGCAGTACTTC	CASSSDRGESYEQYF
TRBV6-5	TRBD2	few	TRBJ2-7	TGTGCCAGCAGGCTGGGAGGGCGGCCCTACGAGCAGTACTTC	CASRLGGRPYEQYF
TRBV23-1	.	.	TRBJ1-2	TGCGCCAGCAGTCACCGGGGCCGTGGCTACACCTTC	CASSHRGRGYTF
TRBV7-9	.	.	TRBJ2-7	TGTGCCAGCAGCCTGGACATTCTAACTGGGGAGCAGTACTTC	CASSLDILTGEQYF
TRBV13	TRBD1	.	TRBJ2-7	TGTGCCAGCAGCCCTCCCGGGACAGGGGTCTACGAGCAGTACTTC	CASSPPGTGVYEQYF
TRBV29-1	.	.	TRBJ2-1	TGCAGCGTTGAGAAACAGCATTACAATGAGCAGTTCTTC	CSVEKQHYNEQFF
TRBV9	.	.	TRBJ2-1	TGTGCCAGCAGCGCCGGACTCTCCTACAATGAGCAGTTCTTC	CASSAGLSYNEQFF
TRBV9	TRBD1	.	TRBJ1-4	TGTGCCAGCAGCACAGGGACAGGGGGCTTTACTGAAAAACTGTTTTTT	CASSTGTGGFTEKLFF